This T cell receptor (beta chain) comes out of a study of blood T cell repertoires in COVID-19. Germline V gene lookup returns CDR1 MNHEY and CDR2 SMNVEV (reference sequence). The CDR3 has 15 residues. V gave up 2 bases and J gave up 9 bases; unmatched junction bases: 10. The method was immunoSEQ multiplex PCR; TCRdb's version includes in-frame clones alone and lacks a portion of them. The data hold about 230,000 clones, with approximately 80% observed a single time. This receptor was identified in a middle-aged man with acute or convalescent COVID-19. Specimen: peripheral blood. The chain links TRBV27 to TRBJ2-7; TRBD1 agrees at 10 bases. Here the CDR3 reads CASSLTSGQGIRQYF. The CDR3 nucleotides read TGTGCCAGCAGTTTAACATCGGGACAGGGGATACGGCAGTACTTC.